This entry is about one TCR beta chain. Its antigen is unknown. The sample comes from a study of vaccination effects on CD4 cells after COVID-19. Antigen-specific CD4+ T cells were expanded with viral peptide pools in the ViraFEST assay before sequencing. Having been cultured for about 10 days, the cells underwent CD4+ T cell isolation. Negative nucleocapsid antibody tests before and after vaccination confirmed no previous SARS-CoV-2 infection. This table comes from immunoSEQ multiplex PCR, and its TCRdb copy is limited to in-frame clones, with some not included. The sample carries about 71,000 clones, approximately 70% recorded once. V gave up 6 bases and J gave up 4 bases; unmatched junction bases: 3. CDR3 length: 13 amino acids.

The rearrangement uses TRBV12-3 or TRBV12-4 and TRBJ1-2; 9 nucleotides match TRBD1. The source was CD4+ T cells from PBMCs cultured with HCoV-OC43 spike peptides, collected before COVID-19 vaccination. Subset in this sample: HCoV-OC43 spike overlapping peptide pool stimulation. This receptor was obtained from a human donor who received a COVID-19 vaccine. The CDR3 sequence is CASRPTGGYGYTF. CDR3 bases: TGTGCCAGCAGACCGACAGGGGGCTATGGCTACACCTTC.